This TCR beta chain was recorded in a study of blood T cell repertoires in COVID-19. Study members were between roughly 18 and 89 years old and lived in 20 to 30 US regions. V dropped 2 bases and J dropped 6 bases, with 17 bases sitting between them. CDR1 is SGHTA and CDR2 is FQGNSA in the germline V gene. The length of the CDR3 is 16 residues. Only in-frame clones appear in the TCRdb table, and some are missing; sequencing was by immunoSEQ multiplex PCR. The sample shows fewer than 400,000 clones, roughly 90% of them seen only once. The source material was PBMCs or T cells enriched from blood (not recorded which). The sequence came from a woman younger than 45 who had been exposed to COVID-19. The gene calls are TRBV7-2 and TRBJ1-5, with D perhaps matching TRBD1 (6 bases). As DNA, the CDR3 is TGTGCCAGCAGCTTATATGGGGGCCCGAGGGGTCAGCCCCAGCATTTT. Translating gives CASSLYGGPRGQPQHF.